This T cell receptor beta chain was documented in a study of cytomegalovirus exposure and HLA in healthy donors. Findings and caveats of the study: A missense variant in DCLRE1C was later tied to TCR beta V- and J-gene trimming.

As concerns this clone: The antigen remains unidentified.

This CDR3 is built from 12 residues. V lost 10 bases, J lost 2 bases, and 11 bases lay in between. Germline CDR1 MGHDK, CDR2 SYGVNS. Amplification used 60 Vbeta primers and 13 Jbeta primers. Here immunoSEQ multiplex PCR was the method, and the copy in TCRdb shows in-frame clones only, minus some. The data hold 90,000 to 150,000 clones, with more than 65% observed a single time. The clonotype originates from a human donor in good health. The chain carries TRBV25-1 and TRBJ1-2; weak D call: TRBD1 (6 bases). Sequenced input: PBMCs. CDR3 sequence reads: CATSRGNYGYTF. CDR3 coding DNA: TGTGCCACCAGCAGGGGAAACTATGGCTACACCTTC.